This T cell receptor beta chain was sequenced for a study of CD8 T cells in Susac syndrome. A quantity of about 0.5 to 1 ug RNA underwent reverse transcription using random hexamers. One entry per CDR3 protein results from TCRdb running MiXCR on the immunoSEQ multiplex PCR reads. The sample has roughly 150,000 distinct CDR3 sequences, about 94% seen once. J was trimmed by 14 bases and V by 0 bases; bases with no gene match: 8. The CDR3 covers 15 residues. Germline V lookup: CDR1 MNHEY, CDR2 SMNVEV (reference sequence). The J gene is TRBJ1-6, the V gene TRBV27; 9 nucleotides match TRBD1. The receptor comes from a human donor with multiple sclerosis. The sequencing input was CD8+ T cells from PBMCs. CDR3 residues: CASSLSGTGFVALHF. The CDR3 DNA follows: TGTGCCAGCAGTTTATCCGGGACAGGGTTTGTAGCCCTCCACTTT.